This T cell receptor beta chain was documented in a study of response to subunit inactivated influenza vaccine. General observations from the study: Authors suggested few new T cells are recruited by each seasonal influenza vaccination.

TCRdb re-called the RT-PCR reads through MiXCR, storing one row per CDR3 protein. The table lists about 650,000 distinct CDR3 sequences, 13% to 15% of them singletons, with about 7.6% in the top ten. With respect to this clonotype: Its antigen is as yet unknown.

The V gene's germline CDR1 is ENHRY and CDR2 SYGVKD. The CDR3 extends over 11 amino acids. V was pared by 7 bases and J by 11 bases, with 6 bases of the junction left unmatched. The V call is TRBV10-3, the J call TRBJ2-3; 7 positions agree with TRBD1. The source was PBMCs from blood, collected 14 days before vaccination. This sequence was found in a man in his fifties who received an inactivated influenza vaccine. CDR3 nucleotide sequence: TGTGCCATCAAGTTCGGGACAGTGCAGTATTTT. Translated, it gives CAIKFGTVQYF.